The T cell receptor (beta chain) described here comes from a study of blood T cell repertoires in COVID-19. Overall study: The origin of the acute and convalescent COVID-19 samples was the United States, Italy and Spain.

Looked up from germline, CDR1 is SNHLY and CDR2 is FYNNEI. This CDR3 is 15 amino acids long. V was clipped by 4 bases and J by 2 bases, with 12 bases between them. TCRdb's table, derived via immunoSEQ multiplex PCR, lists solely in-frame clones and lacks some. The table includes about 500,000 clones, 75% to 90% detected once. The Seattle patients joined while their infection was active and were tracked longitudinally afterward. This sequence originates from a man between 18 and 29 years old with COVID-19, enrolled during active disease. The sequenced sample consisted of peripheral blood. J is TRBJ2-1 and V is TRBV2; D may be TRBD2 (6 bases). The CDR3 spells CASSGERAPYNEQFF. The CDR3 nucleotides read TGTGCCAGCAGTGGCGAGCGGGCGCCCTACAATGAGCAGTTCTTC.